This T cell receptor (beta chain) was observed in a study of control samples from healthy donors and cancer patients. Produced via immunoSEQ multiplex PCR; TCRdb's table is partial and in-frame only. The table has roughly 140,000 clones, roughly 92% seen once; the top ten hold about 2.4%. The TCR was taken from a man in his fifties in good health. The sequenced material came from blood.

Here the CDR3 DNA reads TGTGCCAGCAGCCCCCCCGGGACACCCCCTAACTATGGCTACACCTTC. Residues: CASSPPGTPPNYGYTF. The chain combines TRBV5-6 with TRBJ1-2, with D possibly being TRBD1 (6 bases). Germline loops: CDR1 SGHDT, CDR2 YYEEEE. Trimming removed 4 bases from V and 0 bases from J, with 16 bases in between. The CDR3 extends over 16 amino acids. Looking up the rest from reference TRBV5-6 and TRBJ1-2 gives the full variable domain: DAGVTQSPTHLIKTRGQQVTLRCSPKSGHDTVSWYQQALGQGPQFIFQYYEEEERQRGNFPDRFSGHQFPNYSSELNVNALLLGDSALYLCASSPPGTPPNYGYTFGSGTRLTVV.